The rows below give T cell receptor beta chains drawn from one sample of a study of T cell repertoires in cytomegalovirus infection. MiXCR was run by TCRdb on the reads, yielding one entry per CDR3 protein. Of fewer than 1,000,000 distinct CDR3 sequences listed, 31% are singletons. These TCRs' antigens remain unknown. Here the sequenced sample was cultured CD8+ T cells from PBMCs, taken from culture after CMV antigen stimulation. The receptors were sampled from a human donor in good health (CMV status not recorded). Some clones in this sample may be carry-over from other donors' samples. CDR3s include the opening cysteine and the closing phenylalanine or tryptophan. The order of the fields is V gene, clone size, J gene, D gene, CDR3 length, CDR3 DNA, CDR3 protein. A D gene is named only where the DNA matches it firmly. A clone size is listed for some rows: how often the clone was seen (once, few, many), or a class if it is expanded.

>TRBV19|.|TRBJ1-2|.|15
TGTGCCAGTAGTATGGCAGGGGTTTACGACTATGGCTACACCTTC
CASSMAGVYDYGYTF
>TRBV19|.|TRBJ2-5|.|14
TGTGCCAGTAGCCTCACGGGGGCTGGGGAGACCCAGTACTTC
CASSLTGAGETQYF
>TRBV15|few|TRBJ2-3|TRBD2|18
TGTGCCACCAGCGGGGGACTAGCGGGGTTACCTAGCACAGATACGCAGTATTTT
CATSGGLAGLPSTDTQYF
>TRBV24-1|.|TRBJ2-3|TRBD1|15
TGTGCCACCAGTGAGGGGGACAGCGGCACAGATACGCAGTATTTT
CATSEGDSGTDTQYF
>TRBV24-1|.|TRBJ2-2|TRBD2|17
TGTGCCACCAGTGATTTGGCGGGGGGGCCGAGCACCGGGGAGCTGTTTTTT
CATSDLAGGPSTGELFF
>TRBV5-8|once|TRBJ1-5|.|13
TGTGCCAGCAGCTTTGCGGACCCGGGGACCCAGCATTTT
CASSFADPGTQHF
>TRBV7-8|.|TRBJ2-2|.|15
TGTGCCAGCGTCCCAGAAGGCGCAGGTACCGGGGAGCTGTTTTTT
CASVPEGAGTGELFF
>TRBV15|many|TRBJ2-3|TRBD2|15
TGTGCCACCAGCGCGGGGACTAGCGACACAGATACGCAGTATTTT
CATSAGTSDTDTQYF
>TRBV19|few|TRBJ1-3|.|15
TGTGCCAGTAGCTCAGGGACGTCCTCTGGAAACACCATATATTTT
CASSSGTSSGNTIYF
>TRBV20-1|.|TRBJ1-2|.|11
TGCAGTGCTGGGGGGAACTATGGCTACACCTTC
CSAGGNYGYTF
>TRBV19|once|TRBJ1-6|.|17
TGTGCCAGTAGTATGTTATTTCCGAGCTCCTATAATTCACCCCTCCACTTT
CASSMLFPSSYNSPLHF
>TRBV7-9|many|TRBJ2-1|TRBD1|15
TGTGCCAGCAGCTTAATGGCAGGGGGCTACAATGAGCAGTTCTTC
CASSLMAGGYNEQFF
>TRBV6-5|.|TRBJ2-3|.|15
TGTGCCAGCAGTTACTCGCCGGGAAGCACAGATACGCAGTATTTT
CASSYSPGSTDTQYF
>TRBV7-8|many|TRBJ2-5|TRBD2|15
TGTGCCAGCATCCACGGCGGGGGGAGGGTAGAGACCCAGTACTTC
CASIHGGGRVETQYF
>TRBV6-2/TRBV6-3|few|TRBJ1-5|.|15
TGTGCCAGCCGCGACAATGGGGGCCCCAATCAGCCCCAGCATTTT
CASRDNGGPNQPQHF
>TRBV9|once|TRBJ1-4|.|13
TGTGCCAGCAGCGCCGGGAACAATGAAAAACTGTTTTTT
CASSAGNNEKLFF
>TRBV7-9|few|TRBJ1-6|TRBD1|16
TGTGCCAGCAGCCCCGGGACAGATCCTCTCAATTCACCCCTCCACTTT
CASSPGTDPLNSPLHF
>TRBV6-2/TRBV6-3|few|TRBJ1-5|.|14
TGTGCCAGCAGTTATGGAGCTCTCAATCAGCCCCAGCATTTT
CASSYGALNQPQHF
>TRBV28|many|TRBJ2-3|TRBD2|16
TGTGCCAGCAGAACACCGGGACTAGGACCCTCAGATACGCAGTATTTT
CASRTPGLGPSDTQYF
>TRBV10-3|.|TRBJ2-3|TRBD2|17
TGTGCCATCAGTGGGAGTCCGGGACTAGATACTGTAAGTACGCAGTATTTT
CAISGSPGLDTVSTQYF
>TRBV7-2|many|TRBJ2-2|.|15
TGTGCCACAAGACAGGACATAGCGAACACCGGGGAGCTGTTTTTT
CATRQDIANTGELFF
>TRBV27|few|TRBJ2-3|TRBD1|15
TGTGCCAGCAGTTGGGGGCCACAGGGGACAGATACGCAGTATTTT
CASSWGPQGTDTQYF
>TRBV11-3|.|TRBJ1-1|TRBD1|13
TGTGCCAGCAGAGGCAGGGGGGGCACTGAAGCTTTCTTT
CASRGRGGTEAFF
>TRBV6-5|.|TRBJ2-7|.|12
TGTGCCACCCACGGAGCAACCTACGAGCAGTACTTC
CATHGATYEQYF
>TRBV12-3/TRBV12-4|few|TRBJ2-7|.|14
TGTGCCAGCAGTTTTTTTGCGGGTGAAAACGAGCAGTACTTC
CASSFFAGENEQYF
>TRBV28|few|TRBJ2-1|.|15
TGTGCCAGCAGTTTTTTGTCTCTTGAAAAACCTGAGCAGTTCTTC
CASSFLSLEKPEQFF
>TRBV12-3/TRBV12-4|.|TRBJ1-5|.|16
TGTGCCAGCAGTTTATCGCGGTCCAGGGACAATCAGCCCCAGCATTTT
CASSLSRSRDNQPQHF
>TRBV12-3/TRBV12-4|.|TRBJ2-6|.|15
TGTGCCAGCGACGACGGGGCCGGTGGGGCCAACGTCCTGACTTTC
CASDDGAGGANVLTF
>TRBV7-4|.|TRBJ1-5|TRBD1|15
TGTGCCAGCAGCCCCCGGGACAGGCCTGATCAGCCCCAGCATTTT
CASSPRDRPDQPQHF
>TRBV6-5|.|TRBJ2-5|.|11
TGTGCCTCGCTGATAGGGGAGACCCAGTACTTC
CASLIGETQYF
>TRBV27|.|TRBJ2-7|.|13
TGTGCCACCAGATCCCAACACTGGCTCGAGCAGTACTTC
CATRSQHWLEQYF
>TRBV4-2|few|TRBJ1-4|.|16
TGTGCCAGCAGCCAAGACCCCTACGACGGTAATGAAAAACTGTTTTTT
CASSQDPYDGNEKLFF
>TRBV20-1|few|TRBJ1-2|TRBD1|13
TGCAGTGCTAGTGACAGGGTCGACTATGGCTACACCTTC
CSASDRVDYGYTF
>TRBV4-1|few|TRBJ2-1|.|17
TGCGCCAGCAGCCATTATCCCCTTATCCGGGACTACAATGAGCAGTTCTTC
CASSHYPLIRDYNEQFF
>TRBV7-9|.|TRBJ2-2|.|14
TGTGCCAGCAGCTTAGGATTCAACAACGGGGAGCTGTTTTTT
CASSLGFNNGELFF
>TRBV6-2/TRBV6-3|.|TRBJ2-2|TRBD1|18
TGTGCCAGCAGTTACCCACAGGGGGCGAGTTTGGACACCGGGGAGCTGTTTTTT
CASSYPQGASLDTGELFF
>TRBV11-2|once|TRBJ1-2|.|15
TGTGCCAGCAGCCCGCTGGACGACCCTTACTATGGCTACACCTTC
CASSPLDDPYYGYTF
>TRBV4-1|few|TRBJ2-7|.|15
TGCGCCAGCAGCCAAGATCGGACAACCATGTACGAGCAGTACTTC
CASSQDRTTMYEQYF
>TRBV7-8|.|TRBJ2-5|.|15
TGTGCCAGCAGCCTTAAGGACAGTATCCCTTTGTCCCAGTACTTC
CASSLKDSIPLSQYF
>TRBV12-3/TRBV12-4|.|TRBJ2-6|.|15
TGTGCCAGCAGTTTACCAGGGCTTGGGGCCAACGTCCTGACTTTC
CASSLPGLGANVLTF
>TRBV7-6|.|TRBJ2-5|TRBD1|16
TGTGCCAGCAGCAACCGAGGGACAGGGGGACGGGAGACCCAGTACTTC
CASSNRGTGGRETQYF
>TRBV14|few|TRBJ2-4|.|15
TGTGCCAGCAGCCAAGATCGCCAGGGGCGCAACATTCAGTACTTC
CASSQDRQGRNIQYF
>TRBV28|.|TRBJ2-3|.|12
TGTGCCAGCAGCCGCCTAGGAAGTACGCAGTATTTT
CASSRLGSTQYF
>TRBV28|.|TRBJ2-5|.|16
TGTGCCAGCAGTTCAGGGACCGACGGTCTCCAAGAGACCCAGTACTTC
CASSSGTDGLQETQYF
>TRBV7-9|.|TRBJ2-7|.|13
TGTGCCAGCAGCCATCCTCGTTCCTACGAGCAGTACTTC
CASSHPRSYEQYF
>TRBV12-3/TRBV12-4|.|TRBJ1-1|.|14
TGTGCCAGCAGTTTTAATCCTTTCACGGGGGAAGCTTTCTTT
CASSFNPFTGEAFF
>TRBV10-3|few|TRBJ2-1|TRBD2|17
TGTGCCATCAGATCGACTAGCGGGGGGGCCAGGTGGAATGAGCAGTTCTTC
CAIRSTSGGARWNEQFF
>TRBV7-9|few|TRBJ2-1|.|14
TGTGCCAGCAGCTTCTCCAGAGCCTACAATGAGCAGTTCTTC
CASSFSRAYNEQFF
>TRBV27|.|TRBJ1-2|.|13
TGTGCCAGCAGTTCCGGGGATGGTTATGGCTACACCTTC
CASSSGDGYGYTF
>TRBV24-1|few|TRBJ2-3|TRBD2|18
TGTGCCACCAGTGATTCTAGCGGGGGGGCGGGTGGCACAGATACGCAGTATTTT
CATSDSSGGAGGTDTQYF
>TRBV5-3|.|TRBJ1-2|.|18
TGTGCCAGCAGCTCTTTCTGGCCTCCGACAGGCATTAACTATGGCTACACCTTC
CASSSFWPPTGINYGYTF
>TRBV4-1|medium-sized|TRBJ2-4|TRBD1|15
TGCGCCAGCAGCCTCCAGGACAGGGAGATAAGCATTCAGTACTTC
CASSLQDREISIQYF
>TRBV27|.|TRBJ2-1|.|14
TGTGCCAGCCGACACCAGGGTAGCAGTAATGAGCAGTTCTTC
CASRHQGSSNEQFF
>TRBV5-1|few|TRBJ2-3|.|16
TGCGCCAGCAGCTTGGGTCAGGGTAGTGGCGAAGATACGCAGTATTTT
CASSLGQGSGEDTQYF
>TRBV27|.|TRBJ1-2|.|15
TGTGCCAGCAGTCAAGGACGTCTGAGTAACTATGGCTACACCTTC
CASSQGRLSNYGYTF
>TRBV11-2|few|TRBJ2-2|.|17
TGTGCCAGCAGCTTAGATCACAGGAGATTAAACACCGGGGAGCTGTTTTTT
CASSLDHRRLNTGELFF
>TRBV6-5|.|TRBJ1-5|TRBD1|16
TGTGCCAGCAGTTACTCGAGGCCAGGGGGAGGTATGCCCCAGCATTTT
CASSYSRPGGGMPQHF
>TRBV12-3/TRBV12-4|.|TRBJ2-4|TRBD1|13
TGTGCCAGCATCCAAGCAGGGGGTAACATTCAGTACTTC
CASIQAGGNIQYF
>TRBV12-3/TRBV12-4|.|TRBJ2-7|.|14
TGTGCCAGCACCCTTATAGGGGGTAACTACGAGCAGTACTTC
CASTLIGGNYEQYF